These T cell receptor beta chains were read from a single sample in a study of blood T cell repertoires in COVID-19. Clones were read by immunoSEQ multiplex PCR, and TCRdb kept only the in-frame ones, dropping some. The sample holds about 88,000 clones, roughly 88% seen once. The sample was peripheral blood. Receptor source: a human donor in a cohort sampled during active COVID-19. CDR3s include the opening cysteine and the closing phenylalanine or tryptophan. A D gene is named only where the DNA matches it firmly. Only some rows state a clone size, as once, few, many or a class for expanded clones.

>TRBD1|TRBV25-1|-|TRBJ2-3
CASSYGQGETDTQYF
TGTGCCAGCAGTTACGGACAGGGGGAGACAGATACGCAGTATTTT
>TRBD2|TRBV19|-|TRBJ2-3
CASSIRTSGFTDTQYF
TGTGCCAGTAGTATAAGGACTAGCGGCTTCACAGATACGCAGTATTTT
>-|TRBV6-1|-|TRBJ1-4
CASSEARGSEKLFF
TGTGCCAGCAGTGAAGCCAGGGGAAGTGAAAAACTGTTTTTT
>-|TRBV6-2/TRBV6-3|-|TRBJ2-2
CASSYDAFNTGELFF
TGTGCCAGCAGTTACGATGCGTTTAACACCGGGGAGCTGTTTTTT
>TRBD1|TRBV6-2/TRBV6-3|-|TRBJ1-5
CASSYSGQEANQPQHF
TGTGCCAGCAGTTACTCCGGACAGGAGGCCAATCAGCCCCAGCATTTT
>TRBD1|TRBV7-9|-|TRBJ2-7
CASSIDRGQEYF
TGTGCCAGCAGTATAGACAGGGGCCAAGAGTACTTC
>TRBD1|TRBV18|-|TRBJ1-2
CASSPGTGANGYTF
TGTGCCAGCTCACCCGGGACAGGGGCTAATGGCTACACCTTC
>-|TRBV5-4|-|TRBJ2-7
CASSVSEAPYEQYF
TGTGCCAGCAGCGTATCTGAGGCGCCCTACGAGCAGTACTTC
>TRBD1|TRBV5-4|-|TRBJ1-2
CASSLGQGGGNYGYTF
TGTGCCAGCAGCTTGGGGCAGGGGGGCGGCAACTATGGCTACACCTTC
>-|TRBV7-2|-|TRBJ2-2
CASSLDGNTGELFF
TGTGCCAGCAGCTTAGACGGGAACACCGGGGAGCTGTTTTTT
>TRBD2|TRBV7-3|-|TRBJ2-1
CASSRTSGGTYNEQFF
TGTGCCAGCAGCAGAACTAGCGGAGGGACCTACAATGAGCAGTTCTTC
>-|TRBV27|-|TRBJ1-2
CASSLHPREYGYTF
TGTGCCAGCAGTTTACACCCCCGCGAGTATGGCTACACCTTC
>-|TRBV29-1|-|TRBJ1-2
CSVGSGDYGYTF
TGCAGCGTTGGGTCGGGGGACTATGGCTACACCTTC
>TRBD1|TRBV4-2|-|TRBJ1-5
CASSQAGGQGVGSNQPQHF
TGTGCCAGCAGCCAAGCTGGGGGACAGGGGGTTGGGAGCAATCAGCCCCAGCATTTT
>-|TRBV11-2|-|TRBJ1-5
CASNMNPQGSFNQPQHF
TGTGCCAGCAACATGAACCCTCAGGGGTCATTTAATCAGCCCCAGCATTTT
>-|TRBV6-2/TRBV6-3|once|TRBJ2-2
CASSYRGAATGELFF
TGTGCCAGCAGTTACCGGGGGGCAGCCACCGGGGAGCTGTTTTTT
>-|TRBV19|few|TRBJ1-5
CASSLTGVNQPQHF
TGTGCCAGTAGTCTAACGGGAGTCAATCAGCCCCAGCATTTT
>TRBD1|TRBV7-2|-|TRBJ1-3
CASDPGQGVGNTIYF
TGTGCCAGCGACCCAGGCCAGGGGGTAGGAAACACCATATATTTT
>-|TRBV5-4|-|TRBJ2-3
CASSLAAGGTDTQYF
TGTGCCAGCAGCTTGGCGGCAGGTGGGACAGATACGCAGTATTTT
>-|TRBV7-8|-|TRBJ1-6
CASSLPVFGSPLHF
TGTGCCAGCAGCTTACCGGTTTTCGGTTCACCCCTCCACTTT
>TRBD1|TRBV6-2/TRBV6-3|-|TRBJ1-5
CASSFTGGQPQHF
TGTGCCAGCAGCTTCACAGGGGGTCAGCCCCAGCATTTT
>-|TRBV28|-|TRBJ2-4
CASSLSTTGKNIQYF
TGTGCCAGCAGTTTAAGCACTACGGGCAAAAACATTCAGTACTTC
>-|TRBV19|once|TRBJ2-7
CASSTTGRLSYEQYF
TGTGCCAGTAGTACAACCGGGAGACTGTCCTACGAGCAGTACTTC
>TRBD1|TRBV7-3|-|TRBJ1-5
CASSKRNRGGNQPQHF
TGTGCCAGCAGCAAACGTAACAGGGGGGGTAATCAGCCCCAGCATTTT
>TRBD2|TRBV7-9|-|TRBJ2-1
CASSLTGGERNEQFF
TGTGCCAGCAGCCTCACGGGGGGGGAAAGGAATGAGCAGTTCTTC
>TRBD1|TRBV4-3|-|TRBJ1-2
CASSPSTGDYGYTF
TGCGCCAGCAGCCCATCGACAGGGGACTATGGCTACACCTTC
>-|TRBV30|-|TRBJ2-1
CAWFGVNEQFF
TGTGCCTGGTTCGGGGTCAATGAGCAGTTCTTC
>-|TRBV19|few|TRBJ2-2
CASSMQGWTGELFF
TGTGCCAGTAGTATGCAGGGGTGGACCGGGGAGCTGTTTTTT
>TRBD2|TRBV6-2/TRBV6-3|-|TRBJ2-5
CASSPTSGGRTQYF
TGTGCCAGCAGTCCGACTAGCGGGGGGCGGACCCAGTACTTC
>-|TRBV5-5|-|TRBJ1-5
CASSRGVGEGLNQPQHF
TGTGCCAGCAGCCGTGGGGTCGGGGAGGGCCTAAATCAGCCCCAGCATTTT
>-|TRBV6-5|-|TRBJ2-3
CASETGGTDTQYF
TGTGCCAGCGAAACAGGTGGGACAGATACGCAGTATTTT
>TRBD1|TRBV4-2|-|TRBJ2-7
CASSQGGGDLYEQYF
TGTGCCAGCAGCCAAGGAGGGGGCGATCTCTACGAGCAGTACTTC
>TRBD1|TRBV7-2|-|TRBJ1-1
CASSPPRQGRWDTEAFF
TGTGCCAGCAGCCCCCCTAGACAGGGGAGGTGGGACACTGAAGCTTTCTTT
>-|TRBV20-1|-|TRBJ2-7
CSASRRGGPYEQYF
TGCAGTGCTAGTAGGAGGGGCGGCCCCTACGAGCAGTACTTC
>-|TRBV5-1|-|TRBJ1-2
CASSLPGLYGYTF
TGCGCCAGCAGTTTACCGGGACTCTATGGCTACACCTTC
>-|TRBV9|-|TRBJ2-5
CASSVSVQETQYF
TGTGCCAGCAGCGTGTCAGTCCAAGAGACCCAGTACTTC
>TRBD1|TRBV18|-|TRBJ2-3
CASSPNRGLDTQYF
TGTGCCAGCTCACCGAACAGGGGATTAGATACGCAGTATTTT
>-|TRBV5-6|-|TRBJ2-7
CASSLEGDTNYEQYF
TGTGCCAGCAGCTTGGAGGGGGACACTAACTACGAGCAGTACTTC
>-|TRBV25-1|-|TRBJ1-5
CAWKGVRNQPQHF
TGTGCCTGGAAAGGGGTCAGGAATCAGCCCCAGCATTTT
>-|TRBV12-5|-|TRBJ2-5
CASGLVPGETQYF
TGTGCTAGTGGTTTGGTACCGGGAGAGACCCAGTACTTC
>-|TRBV6-2/TRBV6-3|-|TRBJ1-3
CASSYRDSRSGNTIYF
TGTGCCAGCAGTTACCGGGATAGCAGGTCTGGAAACACCATATATTTT
>-|TRBV25-1|once|TRBJ2-1
CASSEGDIYNEQFF
TGTGCCAGCAGTGAAGGGGACATCTACAATGAGCAGTTCTTC
>TRBD2|TRBV9|-|TRBJ2-3
CASSVALAGGSDTQYF
TGTGCCAGCAGCGTAGCCCTAGCGGGAGGTTCGGATACGCAGTATTTT
>TRBD1|TRBV29-1|once|TRBJ2-7
CSATGSSYEQYF
TGCAGCGCGACAGGGTCCTCCTACGAGCAGTACTTC
>-|TRBV7-2|-|TRBJ1-2
CASSSQGIGGYTF
TGTGCCAGCAGCTCCCAGGGAATTGGTGGCTACACCTTC
>TRBD1|TRBV5-6|-|TRBJ2-7
CASSPGQESYEQYF
TGTGCCAGCAGTCCGGGACAGGAGTCCTACGAGCAGTACTTC